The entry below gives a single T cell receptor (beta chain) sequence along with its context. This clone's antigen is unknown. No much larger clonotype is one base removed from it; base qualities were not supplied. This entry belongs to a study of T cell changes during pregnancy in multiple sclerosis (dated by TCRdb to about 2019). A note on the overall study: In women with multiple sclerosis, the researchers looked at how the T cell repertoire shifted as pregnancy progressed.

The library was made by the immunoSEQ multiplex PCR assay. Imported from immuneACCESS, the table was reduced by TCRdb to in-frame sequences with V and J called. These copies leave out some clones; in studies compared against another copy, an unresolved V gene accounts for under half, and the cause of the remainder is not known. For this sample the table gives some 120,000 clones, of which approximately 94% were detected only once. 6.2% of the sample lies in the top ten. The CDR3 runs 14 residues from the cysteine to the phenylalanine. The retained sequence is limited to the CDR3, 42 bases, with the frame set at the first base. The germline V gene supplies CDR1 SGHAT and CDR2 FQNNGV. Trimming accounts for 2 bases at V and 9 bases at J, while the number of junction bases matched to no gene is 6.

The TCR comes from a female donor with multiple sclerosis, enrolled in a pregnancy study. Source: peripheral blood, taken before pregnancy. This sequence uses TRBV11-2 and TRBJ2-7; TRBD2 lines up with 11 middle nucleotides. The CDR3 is CASSLLAGGRGQYF. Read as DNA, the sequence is TGTGCCAGCAGCTTATTAGCGGGAGGGCGGGGGCAGTACTTC.